The rows below give T cell receptor beta chains drawn from one sample of a study of technical replicates of blood from several donors. Method: immunoSEQ multiplex PCR; TCRdb's copy keeps in-frame clones and lacks some. This table has 65,000 to 70,000 clones, approximately 88% appearing once. Sequencing was done on a sample of PBMCs. These receptors were collected from a human donor in good health. Some clones in this sample may be carry-over from other donors' samples. The CDR3 runs from the conserved cysteine through the conserved F or W. A D gene is named only where the DNA matches it firmly. Size tells how often a clone was seen (once, few, many) or the class of an expanded clone, and some rows leave it out.

DNA: TGTGCCAGCAGCTTAACAGGGGATTCGGCCTACGAGCAGTACTTC; CDR3: CASSLTGDSAYEQYF; V: TRBV7-2; size: .; J: TRBJ2-7; D: TRBD1
DNA: TGTGCCAGCAGTTTGGACAGGGGGACAGATACGCAGTATTTT; CDR3: CASSLDRGTDTQYF; V: TRBV6-1; size: .; J: TRBJ2-3; D: TRBD1
DNA: TGTGCCACTAGGGGGGGGACCTACAATGAGCAGTTCTTC; CDR3: CATRGGTYNEQFF; V: TRBV6-6; size: .; J: TRBJ2-1; D: .
DNA: TGTGCCAGCAGTCTTACAGGTAGAGTAGGGGGCACTGAAGCTTTCTTT; CDR3: CASSLTGRVGGTEAFF; V: TRBV27; size: .; J: TRBJ1-1; D: .
DNA: TGCAGCGTTGAAGTCGGACAGGGTGGCGAGCAGTACTTC; CDR3: CSVEVGQGGEQYF; V: TRBV29-1; size: .; J: TRBJ2-7; D: TRBD1
DNA: TGCGCCAGCAGCCAAAGGGGGACAGGGGAGGATGAAAAACTGTTTTTT; CDR3: CASSQRGTGEDEKLFF; V: TRBV4-3; size: once; J: TRBJ1-4; D: TRBD1
DNA: TGCAGCGCCCGGGACAGCTCCTACGAGCAGTACTTC; CDR3: CSARDSSYEQYF; V: TRBV29-1; size: few; J: TRBJ2-7; D: TRBD1
DNA: TGTGCCAGCAGCTTAATGGCTAGCGGGTCATACAATGAGCAGTTCTTC; CDR3: CASSLMASGSYNEQFF; V: TRBV13; size: .; J: TRBJ2-1; D: TRBD2
DNA: TGTGCCAGCAGCTTAAATCGGGGGGGGACCAGTTCGCAGTATTTT; CDR3: CASSLNRGGTSSQYF; V: TRBV7-3; size: .; J: TRBJ2-3; D: TRBD2
DNA: TGTGCCAGCTCACCAGGGGCGCCGGGTGGAAACACCATATATTTT; CDR3: CASSPGAPGGNTIYF; V: TRBV18; size: once; J: TRBJ1-3; D: .
DNA: TGTGCCAGCAGTACAGGGCCTGGCAATTCACCCCTCCACTTT; CDR3: CASSTGPGNSPLHF; V: TRBV2; size: .; J: TRBJ1-6; D: .
DNA: TGCAGCGTTGATACGGGGTACAATCAGCCCCAGCATTTT; CDR3: CSVDTGYNQPQHF; V: TRBV29-1; size: .; J: TRBJ1-5; D: .
DNA: TGTGCGACGACGTGGGAGGGAGCTTTCTTT; CDR3: CATTWEGAFF; V: TRBV7-9; size: once; J: TRBJ1-1; D: .
DNA: TGTGCCAGCAGCCCCGGGACTAGCGGGGGGGGTTACCAAGAGACCCAGTACTTC; CDR3: CASSPGTSGGGYQETQYF; V: TRBV4-2; size: .; J: TRBJ2-5; D: TRBD2
DNA: TGTGCCAGCAGGGTCTCCAGGGGAACCTACGAGCAGTACTTC; CDR3: CASRVSRGTYEQYF; V: TRBV6-5; size: .; J: TRBJ2-7; D: .
DNA: TGTGCCAGCAGCTGGCTAGCCCCAGATACGCAGTATTTT; CDR3: CASSWLAPDTQYF; V: TRBV7-2; size: .; J: TRBJ2-3; D: .
DNA: TGTGCCAGCAGCACGAAGCCAGGGGCCACAGATACGCAGTATTTT; CDR3: CASSTKPGATDTQYF; V: TRBV7-3; size: .; J: TRBJ2-3; D: .
DNA: TGCGCCAGCACGACAGGGGCCCTCCAAGAGACCCAGTACTTC; CDR3: CASTTGALQETQYF; V: TRBV5-1; size: .; J: TRBJ2-5; D: TRBD1
DNA: TGTGCCAGCAGCCGGGACAGGAACACTGAAGCTTTCTTT; CDR3: CASSRDRNTEAFF; V: TRBV7-2; size: .; J: TRBJ1-1; D: TRBD1
DNA: TGTGCCAGCTCACTGGGGACAGGCGGCGAGCAGTACTTC; CDR3: CASSLGTGGEQYF; V: TRBV18; size: .; J: TRBJ2-7; D: TRBD1
DNA: TGTGCCAGCAGCCGGCGGGAGTCGGGGATCGATGAGCAGTTCTTC; CDR3: CASSRRESGIDEQFF; V: TRBV11-3; size: .; J: TRBJ2-1; D: TRBD2
DNA: TGTGCCAGCAGCCCGGCGGGGTCACCCCTCCACTTT; CDR3: CASSPAGSPLHF; V: TRBV7-8; size: .; J: TRBJ1-6; D: .
DNA: TGTGCCAGCAGTGAACAGAATAACTATGGCTACACCTTC; CDR3: CASSEQNNYGYTF; V: TRBV6-1; size: .; J: TRBJ1-2; D: .
DNA: TGTGCCAGCAGCCAACCACAGGGGGTCTATGGCTACACCTTC; CDR3: CASSQPQGVYGYTF; V: TRBV7-2; size: .; J: TRBJ1-2; D: TRBD1
DNA: TGCGCCAGCAGCCAAGATCGCGGCCAGCCCCAGCATTTT; CDR3: CASSQDRGQPQHF; V: TRBV4-3; size: .; J: TRBJ1-5; D: .
DNA: TGCAGCGTTACCCCAACAGGGGGAAATCGGCAGTTCTTC; CDR3: CSVTPTGGNRQFF; V: TRBV29-1; size: .; J: TRBJ2-1; D: TRBD1
DNA: TGTGCCATCAGTGAGTCCATAGAAGCCCGGACTAGCGGGAGATCTGAGACCCAGTACTTC; CDR3: CAISESIEARTSGRSETQYF; V: TRBV10-3; size: .; J: TRBJ2-5; D: TRBD2
DNA: TGTGCCAGCAGCTTCCCTCGGGCGGGGGGGCCAGTGGAGCAGTTCTTC; CDR3: CASSFPRAGGPVEQFF; V: TRBV7-2; size: .; J: TRBJ2-1; D: TRBD2
DNA: TGTGCCGTAAACCCGGGACAGAACTACGAGCAGTACTTC; CDR3: CAVNPGQNYEQYF; V: TRBV10-3; size: .; J: TRBJ2-7; D: TRBD1
DNA: TGCGCCAGCAGCTTGACCCTCACAGGGTCCCTGGGTAATGAGCAGTTCTTC; CDR3: CASSLTLTGSLGNEQFF; V: TRBV5-1; size: .; J: TRBJ2-1; D: .
DNA: TGCGCCAGCAGCTTTCGAGGTGTCACCTACGAGCAGTACTTC; CDR3: CASSFRGVTYEQYF; V: TRBV5-1; size: .; J: TRBJ2-7; D: .
DNA: TGTGCCAGCAGTGAAACAGGGGTTAGGAATTCACCCCTCCACTTT; CDR3: CASSETGVRNSPLHF; V: TRBV2; size: .; J: TRBJ1-6; D: TRBD1
DNA: TGTGCCAGCAGCTTACTAGGACAGGGTTTTTCACCCCTCCACTTT; CDR3: CASSLLGQGFSPLHF; V: TRBV7-9; size: .; J: TRBJ1-6; D: TRBD1
DNA: TGCGCCAGCAGCTTGGGTTCCGGGACTAGTCGTGTGGATACGCAGTATTTT; CDR3: CASSLGSGTSRVDTQYF; V: TRBV5-1; size: .; J: TRBJ2-3; D: TRBD2
DNA: TGTGCTAGTGGCTCCGACAGGGGGCGGATCGGGGAGCTGTTTTTT; CDR3: CASGSDRGRIGELFF; V: TRBV12-5; size: .; J: TRBJ2-2; D: TRBD1
DNA: TGTGCCAGCAGCTCCGACAGGGGGCTTCAGCCCCAGCATTTT; CDR3: CASSSDRGLQPQHF; V: TRBV7-2; size: .; J: TRBJ1-5; D: TRBD1